One T cell receptor beta chain is described in this entry. What it binds is not known. Unique-molecular-identifier-tagged TCR beta cDNA libraries were used. The source material, 1 to 10 million T cells, gave rise to about 520,000 cDNA molecules. TCRdb analysed the PCR reads with MiXCR anew, one entry per CDR3 protein. The data contain about 540,000 distinct CDR3 sequences, approximately 34% of them seen just once; the ten biggest clones take up around 5.9%. CDR3 length equals 13 residues. Germline V gene lookup returns CDR1 MNHEY and CDR2 SVGAGI. The data are from a study of post-analysis software for immune sequencing data. Study background: Secondary progressive, relapsing-remitting and progressive-relapsing multiple sclerosis were among the included disease courses. Whole-study results and caveats: Included in a set of five TRBV segments more frequent in patients than controls were TRBV5-6, TRBV5-1 and TRBV20-1. Multiple sclerosis patients had significantly lower normalized Chao1 diversity than controls.

The TCR was taken from a girl under 18 with multiple sclerosis. Sequencing was performed on blood. The chain carries TRBV6-5 and TRBJ2-5; TRBD1 or TRBD2 may be the D gene (6 bases each). The assigned J gene may be wrong: the sequence end matches TRBJ2-7 better. CDR3 protein: CASARGAGGEQYF. For the CDR3, the DNA is TGTGCCAGCGCTAGGGGGGCAGGCGGCGAGCAGTACTTC.